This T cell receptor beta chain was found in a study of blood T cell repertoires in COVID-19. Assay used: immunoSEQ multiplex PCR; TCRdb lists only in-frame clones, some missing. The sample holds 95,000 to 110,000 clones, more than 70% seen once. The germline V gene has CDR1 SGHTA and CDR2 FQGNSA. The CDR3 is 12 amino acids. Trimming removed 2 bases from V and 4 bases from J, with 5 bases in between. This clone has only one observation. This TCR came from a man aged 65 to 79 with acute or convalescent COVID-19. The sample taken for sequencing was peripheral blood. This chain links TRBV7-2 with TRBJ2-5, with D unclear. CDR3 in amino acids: CASSLSVETQYF. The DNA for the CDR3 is TGTGCCAGCAGCTTATCGGTAGAGACCCAGTACTTC.